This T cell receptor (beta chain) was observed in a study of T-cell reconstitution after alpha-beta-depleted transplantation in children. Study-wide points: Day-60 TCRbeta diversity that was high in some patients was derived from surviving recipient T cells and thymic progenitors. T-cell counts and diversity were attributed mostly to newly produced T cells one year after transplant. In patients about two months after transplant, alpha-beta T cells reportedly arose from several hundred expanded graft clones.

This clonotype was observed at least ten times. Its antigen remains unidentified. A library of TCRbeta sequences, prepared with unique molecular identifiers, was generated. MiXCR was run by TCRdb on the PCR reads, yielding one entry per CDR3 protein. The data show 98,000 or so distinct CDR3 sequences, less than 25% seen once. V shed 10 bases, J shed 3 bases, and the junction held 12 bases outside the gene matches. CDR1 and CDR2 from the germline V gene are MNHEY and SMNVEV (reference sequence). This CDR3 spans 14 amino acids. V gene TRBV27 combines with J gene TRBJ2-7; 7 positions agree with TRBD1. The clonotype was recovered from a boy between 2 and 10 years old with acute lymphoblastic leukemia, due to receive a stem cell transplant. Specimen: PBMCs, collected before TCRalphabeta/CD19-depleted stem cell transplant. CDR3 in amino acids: CATQGPGQIYEQYF. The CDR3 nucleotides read TGTGCCACCCAAGGTCCGGGACAGATCTACGAGCAGTACTTC.